These 17 T cell receptor beta chains originate from one sample sequenced in a study of T cells in localized non-small cell lung cancer. TCRdb's table, derived via immunoSEQ multiplex PCR, lists solely in-frame clones and lacks some. This table has 70,000 to 100,000 clones, over 75% appearing once. Specimen: peripheral blood, collected before any cancer treatment. These receptors were obtained from a female donor of 60 years or more with stage I lung adenocarcinoma.

In this sample, this clone turned up a few times. The chain joins TRBV27 to TRBJ1-2, with TRBD1 matching over 9 bases. CDR1 and CDR2 (germline): MNHEY, SMNVEV (reference sequence). This CDR3 is 16 amino acids long. V dropped 5 bases and J dropped 3; count of bases not matched to a gene: 10. CDR3 sequence reads: CASSLTGGKGDYGYTF. The CDR3 DNA reads as TGTGCCAGCAGTCTGACAGGGGGAAAAGGTGACTATGGCTACACCTTC.

The rearrangement links TRBV2 to TRBJ2-5; 7 bases agree with TRBD2. Germline V lookup: CDR1 SNHLY, CDR2 FYNNEI. The CDR3 extends over 14 amino acids. V shed 7 bases, J shed 2 bases, and the junction held 7 bases outside the gene matches. The CDR3 nucleotides read TGTGCCAGCACCGGGGGGAGTGGACAAGAGACCCAGTACTTC. This encodes CASTGGSGQETQYF.

V is TRBV10-3 and J is TRBJ2-7; TRBD2 aligns across 9 bases. V shed 6 bases and J 4 bases; nucleotides not matched to a gene: 4. Germline CDR1 and CDR2: ENHRY and SYGVKD. The CDR3 is 13 residues long. CDR3 residues: CAIRAGGDYEQYF. CDR3 nucleotides: TGTGCCATCAGAGCGGGAGGCGATTACGAGCAGTACTTC.

This clone appeared a few times. The J gene is TRBJ2-3, the V gene TRBV29-1; the match to TRBD2 covers 16 bases. Germline CDR1 SQVTM, CDR2 ANQGSEA. Trimming at V came to 0 bases and at J to 8 bases, leaving 5 bases not matched to a gene. This CDR3 has 16 residues. The CDR3 loop is CSVEEGLAGGPGTQYF. CDR3 nucleotide sequence: TGCAGCGTTGAAGAGGGACTAGCGGGAGGGCCGGGTACGCAGTATTTT.

The chain combines TRBV15 with TRBJ2-7, with D possibly TRBD2 on 6 matching bases. This CDR3 has 14 amino acids. The V gene lost 4 bases and the J gene lost 0 bases, with 10 bases spanning the gap. Per germline, CDR1 LNHNV and CDR2 YYDKDF (reference sequence). Here the CDR3 reads CATSIGGSSYEQYF. The CDR3 DNA is TGTGCCACCAGCATAGGAGGGAGCTCCTACGAGCAGTACTTC.

This sequence joins TRBV27 and TRBJ1-2, with 7 bases lining up with TRBD1. J gave up 5 bases and V 0 bases, and 12 bases lay outside the gene matches. CDR3 length: 17 residues. In germline, CDR1 is MNHEY, CDR2 SMNVEV (reference sequence). CDR3 residues: CASSLSRPVQGLYGYTF. In nucleotides, the CDR3 is TGTGCCAGCAGTTTATCCCGCCCGGTACAGGGGTTATATGGCTACACCTTC.

The table lists this clone with a few counts. This chain connects TRBV7-8 to TRBJ1-2; no clear D gene. CDR3 size: 13 residues. CDR1 is SGHVS, CDR2 FQNEAQ, per germline. The ends were cut back, 3 bases at V and 7 bases at J, with 12 bases in the middle. CDR3 loop: CASSLSRSAGYTF. The DNA for the CDR3 is TGTGCCAGCAGCTTGTCCCGATCCGCTGGCTACACCTTC.

The gene calls are TRBV30 and TRBJ2-3; 7 bases match TRBD2. This CDR3 spans 14 amino acids. Unmatched junction bases numbered 2, after V lost 2 bases and J lost 0 bases. Germline V lookup: CDR1 GTSNPN, CDR2 SVGIG (reference sequence). CDR3 in DNA: TGTGCCTGGAGTAGCGGGGTAAGCACAGATACGCAGTATTTT. It specifies CAWSSGVSTDTQYF.

The rearrangement joins TRBV7-9 to TRBJ1-1; D call uncertain. The germline V and J ends were trimmed by 1 base and 5 bases, with 11 bases remaining between them. CDR1 is SEHNR and CDR2 is FQNEAQ in the germline V gene (reference sequence). This CDR3 region has 14 residues. The CDR3 loop reads CASSLGELLTEAFF. DNA of the CDR3: TGTGCCAGCAGCTTAGGAGAGCTTCTAACTGAAGCTTTCTTT.

This chain connects TRBV28 to TRBJ1-1, with D maybe TRBD1 (6 bases). The CDR3 has 16 amino acids. Trimming took 6 bases from V and 0 from J, leaving 17 bases between them. In germline, CDR1 is MDHEN, CDR2 SYDVKM. The CDR3: CASRFPGVSMNTEAFF. In nucleotides, the CDR3 is TGTGCCAGCAGATTCCCAGGGGTGTCCATGAACACTGAAGCTTTCTTT.

The chain links TRBV7-2 to TRBJ1-4, with a weak D call TRBD1 (5 bases). The CDR3 contains 14 residues. CDR1 and CDR2 from the germline V gene are SGHTA and FQGNSA. The germline V and J ends were trimmed by 5 bases and 0 bases, with 7 bases remaining between them. As DNA, the CDR3 is TGTGCCAGCAGCCCGGGACCAACTAATGAAAAACTGTTTTTT. Protein sequence: CASSPGPTNEKLFF.

This clone was recorded once. The chain uses TRBV2 and TRBJ1-2; D gene ambiguous. V lost 4 bases, J lost 2 bases, and 5 bases lay in between. The germline CDR1 and CDR2 sequences are SNHLY and FYNNEI. The CDR3 extends over 12 amino acids. In DNA form, the CDR3 reads TGTGCCAGCAGTGGAGGGAACTATGGCTACACCTTC. The encoded protein is CASSGGNYGYTF. Filled out from reference TRBV2 and TRBJ1-2, the complete variable domain reads EPEVTQTPSHQVTQMGQEVILRCVPISNHLYFYWYRQILGQKVEFLVSFYNNEISEKSEIFDDQFSVERPDGSNFTLKIRSTKLEDSAMYFCASSGGNYGYTFGSGTRLTVV.

V gene TRBV7-3 combines with J gene TRBJ2-1, with D tentatively TRBD1 (6 bases). The V gene lost 6 bases and the J gene lost 2 bases, with 17 bases spanning the gap. Germline CDR1 and CDR2: SGHTA and FQGTGA. This CDR3 comprises 16 residues. The CDR3 nucleotides are TGTGCCAGCAGGAAAACAGCAGGGGCGGCCTACAATGAGCAGTTCTTC. Translating gives CASRKTAGAAYNEQFF.

Worth noting for this clone: A read error may account for a junction end that differs from germline. Different DNA sequences within this sample yield the same CDR3. J is TRBJ1-2 and V is TRBV19; D gene ambiguous. Germline V CDR1 and CDR2: LNHDA, SQIVND (reference sequence). The CDR3 is 13 amino acids. The CDR3, as DNA: TGTGCCAGCAGTATAGGAAACAGCTATGGCTACACCTTC. This translates into CASSIGNSYGYTF.

The chain combines TRBV27 with TRBJ2-1, with TRBD2 identical over 7 bases. The germline V gene has CDR1 MNHEY and CDR2 SMNVEV (reference sequence). The CDR3 has 13 amino acids. J was trimmed by 10 bases and V by 6 bases; bases with no gene match: 9. CDR3 nucleotides: TGTGCCAGCAGCTCTAGACTAGCCGGCGAGCAGTTCTTC. Translating gives CASSSRLAGEQFF.

The chain joins TRBV9 to TRBJ2-7; D gene uncertain. CDR1 and CDR2 (germline): SGDLS, YYNGEE. Trimming took off 4 bases at V and 1 base at J, with 12 bases between the two ends. The CDR3 runs to 14 residues. CDR3 sequence reads: CASSPLDRSYEQYF. The CDR3 DNA reads TGTGCCAGCAGCCCTCTAGACCGGTCCTACGAGCAGTACTTC.

The rearrangement joins TRBV19 to TRBJ1-2; the D is unclear. Trimming removed 0 bases from V and 4 bases from J, with 15 bases in between. Looked up from germline, CDR1 is LNHDA and CDR2 is SQIVND (reference sequence). The CDR3 runs to 16 residues. The CDR3 region is CASSIDSVSRGYGYTF. The DNA of the CDR3 is TGTGCCAGTAGTATAGATTCCGTCAGCCGGGGCTATGGCTACACCTTC. Full variable domain (remainder filled in from reference TRBV19 and TRBJ1-2): DGGITQSPKYLFRKEGQNVTLSCEQNLNHDAMYWYRQDPGQGLRLIYYSQIVNDFQKGDIAEGYSVSREKKESFPLTVTSAQKNPTAFYLCASSIDSVSRGYGYTFGSGTRLTVV.